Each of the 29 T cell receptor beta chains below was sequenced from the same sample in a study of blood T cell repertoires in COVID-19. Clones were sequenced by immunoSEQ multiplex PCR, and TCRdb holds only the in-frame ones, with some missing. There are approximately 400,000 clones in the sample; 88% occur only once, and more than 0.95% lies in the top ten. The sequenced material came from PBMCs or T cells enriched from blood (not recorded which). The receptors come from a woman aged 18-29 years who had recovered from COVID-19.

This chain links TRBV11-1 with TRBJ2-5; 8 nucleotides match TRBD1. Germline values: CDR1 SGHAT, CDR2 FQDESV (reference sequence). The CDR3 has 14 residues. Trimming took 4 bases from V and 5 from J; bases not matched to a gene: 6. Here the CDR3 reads CASSSQGAGETQYF. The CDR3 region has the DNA TGTGCCAGCAGCTCGCAGGGGGCCGGGGAGACCCAGTACTTC.

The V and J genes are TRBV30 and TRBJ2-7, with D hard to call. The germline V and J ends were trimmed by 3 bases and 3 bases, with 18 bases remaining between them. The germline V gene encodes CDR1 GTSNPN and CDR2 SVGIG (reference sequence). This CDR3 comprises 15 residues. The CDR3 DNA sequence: TGTGCCTGGAGCCCCAATACTCCCGTTTTCTACGAGCAGTACTTC. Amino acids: CAWSPNTPVFYEQYF.

The CDR3 spells CASSKGDTEAFF. CDR3 nucleotide sequence: TGTGCCAGTAGTAAAGGGGACACTGAAGCTTTCTTT. J is TRBJ1-1 and V is TRBV19; D possibly corresponds to TRBD1 (5 bases). Trimming stripped 4 bases from V and 3 bases from J, with 6 bases between. Germline-derived CDR1 and CDR2 are LNHDA and SQIVND (reference sequence). The CDR3 is 12 residues long.

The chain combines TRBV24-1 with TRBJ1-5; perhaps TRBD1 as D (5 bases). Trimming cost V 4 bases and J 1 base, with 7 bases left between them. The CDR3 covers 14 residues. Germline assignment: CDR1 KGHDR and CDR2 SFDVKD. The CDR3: CATSEDRSNQPQHF. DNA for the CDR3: TGTGCCACCAGTGAAGACAGAAGCAATCAGCCCCAGCATTTT.

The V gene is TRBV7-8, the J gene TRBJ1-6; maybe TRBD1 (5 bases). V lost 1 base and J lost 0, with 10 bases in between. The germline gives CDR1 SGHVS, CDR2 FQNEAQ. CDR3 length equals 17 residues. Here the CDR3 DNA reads TGTGCCAGCAGCTTAGTGGGGGGGAGCTCCTATAATTCACCCCTCCACTTT. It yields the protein CASSLVGGSSYNSPLHF.

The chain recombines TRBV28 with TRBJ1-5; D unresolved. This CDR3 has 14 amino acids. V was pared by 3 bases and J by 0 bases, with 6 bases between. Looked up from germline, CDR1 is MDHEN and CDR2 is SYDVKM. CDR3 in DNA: TGTGCCAGCAGTTTGCAGGTTAGCAATCAGCCCCAGCATTTT. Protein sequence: CASSLQVSNQPQHF.

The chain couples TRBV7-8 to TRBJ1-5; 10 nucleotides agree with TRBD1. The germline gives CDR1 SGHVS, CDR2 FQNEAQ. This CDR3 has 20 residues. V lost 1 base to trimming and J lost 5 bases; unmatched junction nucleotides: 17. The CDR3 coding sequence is TGTGCCAGCAGCTTAGGGTGGAGTTTTGGGACAGGGGATAATGATCAGCCCCAGCATTTT. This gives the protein CASSLGWSFGTGDNDQPQHF.

The CDR3 protein is CASSRRDRGSYAEAFF. Here the CDR3 DNA reads TGTGCCAGCAGCCGCCGGGACAGGGGCTCCTACGCTGAAGCTTTCTTT. V gene TRBV3-1 (or the pseudogene TRBV3-2) combines with J gene TRBJ1-1; 10 bases match TRBD1. The trim removed 4 bases at V and 6 bases at J, leaving 11 bases unmatched. CDR3 size: 16 residues. CDR1 is LGHDT, CDR2 YNNKEL, per germline (reference sequence).

In DNA, the CDR3 is TGTGCCAGCAGCCTTGACAGTAGCACCCAGCATTTT. Its protein is CASSLDSSTQHF. This sequence joins TRBV2 and TRBJ1-5; D might be TRBD1 (5 bases). The germline gives CDR1 SNHLY, CDR2 FYNNEI. V lost 6 bases, J lost 11 bases, and 14 bases lay in between. There are 12 residues in the CDR3.

The CDR3 loop reads CASSAGQGAVSNQPQHF. CDR3 in DNA: TGTGCCAGCAGCGCCGGACAGGGGGCGGTTAGCAATCAGCCCCAGCATTTT. The chain has TRBV7-8 and TRBJ1-5; 11 nucleotides line up with TRBD1. This CDR3 has 17 amino acids. Germline V gene lookup returns CDR1 SGHVS and CDR2 FQNEAQ. The trim removed 5 bases at V and 0 bases at J, leaving 6 bases unmatched.

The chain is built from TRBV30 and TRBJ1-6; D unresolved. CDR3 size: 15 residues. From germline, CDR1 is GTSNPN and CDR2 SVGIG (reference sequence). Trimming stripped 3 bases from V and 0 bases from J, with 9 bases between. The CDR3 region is CAWRRSSSYNSPLHF. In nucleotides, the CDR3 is TGTGCCTGGAGGAGGTCCAGCTCCTATAATTCACCCCTCCACTTT.

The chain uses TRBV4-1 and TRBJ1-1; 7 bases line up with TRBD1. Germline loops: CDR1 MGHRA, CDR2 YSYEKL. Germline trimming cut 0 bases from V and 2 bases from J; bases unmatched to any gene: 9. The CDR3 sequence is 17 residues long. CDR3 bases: TGCGCCAGCAGCCAAGATTGGCGAGGGGGCCCTAACACTGAAGCTTTCTTT. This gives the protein CASSQDWRGGPNTEAFF.

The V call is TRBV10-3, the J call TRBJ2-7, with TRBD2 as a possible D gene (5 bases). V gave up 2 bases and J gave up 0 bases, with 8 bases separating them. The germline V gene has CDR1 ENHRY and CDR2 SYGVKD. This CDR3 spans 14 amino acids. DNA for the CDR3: TGTGCCATCAGTGAGGTGGGAGCCTCCTACGAGCAGTACTTC. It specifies CAISEVGASYEQYF.

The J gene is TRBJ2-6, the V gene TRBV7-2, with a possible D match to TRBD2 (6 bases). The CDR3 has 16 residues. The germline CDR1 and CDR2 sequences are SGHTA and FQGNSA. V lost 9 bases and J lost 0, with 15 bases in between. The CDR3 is CARGGGVSSGANVLTF. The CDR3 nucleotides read TGTGCCAGGGGCGGCGGGGTGTCCTCTGGGGCCAACGTCCTGACTTTC. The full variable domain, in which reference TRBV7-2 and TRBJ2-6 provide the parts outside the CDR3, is GAGVSQSPSNKVTEKGKDVELRCDPISGHTALYWYRQSLGQGLEFLIYFQGNSAPDKSGLPSDRFSAERTGGSVSTLTIQRTQQEDSAVYLCARGGGVSSGANVLTFGAGSRLTVL.

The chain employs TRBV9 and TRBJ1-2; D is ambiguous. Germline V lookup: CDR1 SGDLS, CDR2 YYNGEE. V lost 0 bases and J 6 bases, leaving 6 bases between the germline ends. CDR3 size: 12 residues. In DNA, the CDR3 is TGTGCCAGCAGCGTAGGGCCCGATGGCTACACCTTC. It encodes CASSVGPDGYTF.

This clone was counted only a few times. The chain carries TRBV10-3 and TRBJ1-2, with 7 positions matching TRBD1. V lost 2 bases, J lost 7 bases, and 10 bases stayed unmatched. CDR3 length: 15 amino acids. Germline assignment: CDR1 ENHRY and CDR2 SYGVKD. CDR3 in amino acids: CAISESDRETSGYTF. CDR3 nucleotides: TGTGCCATCAGTGAGAGTGACAGGGAAACCTCTGGCTACACCTTC.

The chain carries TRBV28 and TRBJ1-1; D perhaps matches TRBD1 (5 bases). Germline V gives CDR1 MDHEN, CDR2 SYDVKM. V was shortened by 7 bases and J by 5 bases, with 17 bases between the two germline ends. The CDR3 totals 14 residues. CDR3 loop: CASNIRIGGTEAFF. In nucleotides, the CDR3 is TGTGCCAGCAATATACGGATCGGGGGAACTGAAGCTTTCTTT. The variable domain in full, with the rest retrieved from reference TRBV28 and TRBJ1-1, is DVKVTQSSRYLVKRTGEKVFLECVQDMDHENMFWYRQDPGLGLRLIYFSYDVKMKEKGDIPEGYSVSREKKERFSLILESASTNQTSMYLCASNIRIGGTEAFFGQGTRLTVV.

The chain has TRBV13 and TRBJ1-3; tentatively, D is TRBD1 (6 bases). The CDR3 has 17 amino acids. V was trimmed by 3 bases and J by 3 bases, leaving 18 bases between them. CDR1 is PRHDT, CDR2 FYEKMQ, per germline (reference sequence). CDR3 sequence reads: CASSFAPRGGLGNTIYF. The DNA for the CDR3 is TGTGCCAGCAGCTTCGCCCCCCGCGGGGGCCTTGGAAACACCATATATTTT.

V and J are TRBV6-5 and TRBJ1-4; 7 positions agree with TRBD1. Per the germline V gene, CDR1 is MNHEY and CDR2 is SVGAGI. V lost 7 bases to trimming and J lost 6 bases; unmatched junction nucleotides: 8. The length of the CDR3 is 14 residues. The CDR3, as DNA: TGTGCCAGCAAAACAGGGGCTGGACATGAAAAACTGTTTTTT. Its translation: CASKTGAGHEKLFF.

The CDR3 DNA reads as TGTGCCAGCAGTTACTGGACAGGGTCGAAGTTCTTC. Protein: CASSYWTGSKFF. The chain couples TRBV6-5 to TRBJ2-1, with 8 bases that match TRBD1. The V and J ends lost 1 base and 14 bases, in that order; junction bases with no gene match: 4. CDR1 and CDR2 (germline): MNHEY, SVGAGI. The CDR3 extends over 12 amino acids.

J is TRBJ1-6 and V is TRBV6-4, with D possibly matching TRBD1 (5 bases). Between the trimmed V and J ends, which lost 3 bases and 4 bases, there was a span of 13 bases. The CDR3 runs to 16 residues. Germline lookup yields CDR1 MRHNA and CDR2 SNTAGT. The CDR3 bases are TGTGCCAGCAGTGAGGGGCAGGAGCTGTATAATTCACCCCTCCACTTT. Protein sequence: CASSEGQELYNSPLHF.

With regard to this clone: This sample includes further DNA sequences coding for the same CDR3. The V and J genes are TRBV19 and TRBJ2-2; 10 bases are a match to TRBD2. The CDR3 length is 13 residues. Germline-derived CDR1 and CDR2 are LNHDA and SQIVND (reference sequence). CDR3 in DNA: TGTGGAGCGGGGGGGCCGGGGACCGGGGAGCTGTTTTTT. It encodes CGAGGPGTGELFF.

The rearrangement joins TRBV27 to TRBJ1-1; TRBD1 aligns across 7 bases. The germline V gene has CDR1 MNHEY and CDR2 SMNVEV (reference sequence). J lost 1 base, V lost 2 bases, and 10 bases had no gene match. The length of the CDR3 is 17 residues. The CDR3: CASSLSPGGVPNTEAFF. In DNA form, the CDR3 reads TGTGCCAGCAGTTTAAGTCCAGGGGGTGTGCCGAACACTGAAGCTTTCTTT.

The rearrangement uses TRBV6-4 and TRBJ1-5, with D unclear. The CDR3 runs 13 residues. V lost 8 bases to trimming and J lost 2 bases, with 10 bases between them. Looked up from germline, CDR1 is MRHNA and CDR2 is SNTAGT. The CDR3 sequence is CASHGTGNQPQHF. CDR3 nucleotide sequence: TGTGCCAGCCACGGTACGGGCAATCAGCCCCAGCATTTT.

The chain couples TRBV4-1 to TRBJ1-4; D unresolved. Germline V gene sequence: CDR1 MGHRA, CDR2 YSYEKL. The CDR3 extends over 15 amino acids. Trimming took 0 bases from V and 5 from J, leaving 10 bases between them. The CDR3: CASSQEMASNEKLFF. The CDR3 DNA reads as TGCGCCAGCAGCCAAGAAATGGCCTCGAATGAAAAACTGTTTTTT.

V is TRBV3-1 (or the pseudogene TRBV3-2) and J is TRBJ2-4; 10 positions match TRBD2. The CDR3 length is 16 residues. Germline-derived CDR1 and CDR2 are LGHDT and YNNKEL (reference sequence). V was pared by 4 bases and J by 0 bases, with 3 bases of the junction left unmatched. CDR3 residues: CASSLLAGQAKNIQYF. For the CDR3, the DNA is TGTGCCAGCAGCCTACTAGCGGGGCAAGCCAAAAACATTCAGTACTTC.

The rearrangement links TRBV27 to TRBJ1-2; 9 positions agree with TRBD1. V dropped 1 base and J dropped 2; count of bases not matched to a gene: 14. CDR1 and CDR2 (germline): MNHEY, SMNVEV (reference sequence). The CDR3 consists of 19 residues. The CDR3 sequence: CASSLFGGTGIRRNYGYTF. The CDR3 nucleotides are TGTGCCAGCAGTTTATTCGGAGGGACAGGGATTCGTAGGAACTATGGCTACACCTTC.

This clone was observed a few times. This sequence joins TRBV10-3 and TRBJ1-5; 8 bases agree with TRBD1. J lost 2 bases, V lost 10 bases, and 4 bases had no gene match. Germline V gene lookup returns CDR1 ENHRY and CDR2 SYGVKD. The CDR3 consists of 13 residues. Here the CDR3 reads CATSGGRNQPQHF. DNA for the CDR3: TGTGCCACCTCAGGGGGCCGCAATCAGCCCCAGCATTTT.

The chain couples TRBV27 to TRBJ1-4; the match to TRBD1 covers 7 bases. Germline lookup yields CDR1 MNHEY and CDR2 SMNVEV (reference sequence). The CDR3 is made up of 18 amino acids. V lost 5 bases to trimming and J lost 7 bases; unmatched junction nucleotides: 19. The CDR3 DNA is TGTGCCAGCAGTACAAACAGGGGTAGGGCGCCCAAGGGTGAAAAACTGTTTTTT. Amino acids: CASSTNRGRAPKGEKLFF.